This T cell receptor beta chain was recovered during a study of blood T cell repertoires in COVID-19. Study-level background: From T cells, B-cell-depleted T cells, or PBMCs came the material, which was cDNA or gDNA.

V lost 6 bases and J lost 7, with 12 bases in between. CDR3 length: 13 amino acids. Germline V gene sequence: CDR1 MRHNA, CDR2 SNTAGT. Authors' processing steps: Estimated nucleated cell counts came from reference gene primer amplification. Libraries were prepared by immunoSEQ multiplex PCR; TCRdb keeps only in-frame clonotypes and omits some of them. V and J calls and clone size are copied from that table; D and trimming were computed from the DNA. The table lists 67,000 or so clones, about 80% of them singletons. This clonotype was obtained from a man between 70 and 80 years old with acute or convalescent COVID-19. The V call is TRBV6-4, the J call TRBJ2-2; possibly TRBD2 for D (6 bases). The sequenced material came from peripheral blood. DNA for the CDR3: TGTGCCAGCAGCGAAGCGGGCGGCGGGGAGCTGTTTTTT. Encoded protein: CASSEAGGGELFF.